This T cell receptor beta chain was identified in a study of early stage breast cancer tumors. Profiling relied on immunoSEQ multiplex PCR, and the TCRdb table lists in-frame clones only, not all of them. This table has about 11,000 clones, about 80% appearing once. Trimming cost V 5 bases and J 5 bases, with 16 bases left between them. Per the germline V gene, CDR1 is LNHDA and CDR2 is SQIVND (reference sequence). The CDR3 consists of 15 residues. The source of this sequence is a person aged 65-85 years with breast cancer. The chain links TRBV19 to TRBJ2-1; D not certain. Source material: breast tumor tissue. CDR3 sequence reads: CASSGVQTANNEQFF. Here the CDR3 DNA reads TGTGCCAGTAGTGGCGTTCAGACTGCGAACAATGAGCAGTTCTTC.